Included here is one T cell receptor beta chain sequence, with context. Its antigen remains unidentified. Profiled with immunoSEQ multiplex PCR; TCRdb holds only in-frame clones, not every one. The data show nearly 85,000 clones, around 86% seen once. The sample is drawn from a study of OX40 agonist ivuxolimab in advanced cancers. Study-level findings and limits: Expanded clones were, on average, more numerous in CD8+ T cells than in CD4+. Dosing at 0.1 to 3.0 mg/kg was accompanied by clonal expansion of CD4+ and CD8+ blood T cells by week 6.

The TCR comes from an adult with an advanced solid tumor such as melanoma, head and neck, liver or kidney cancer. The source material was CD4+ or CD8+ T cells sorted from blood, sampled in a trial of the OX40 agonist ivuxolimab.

The CDR3 region has the DNA TGTGCCAGCAGTGAGCTTAACTATGGCTACACCTTC. Translating it yields CASSELNYGYTF. The chain is built from TRBV2 and TRBJ1-2; D gene uncertain. The CDR3 contains 12 residues. Per germline, CDR1 SNHLY and CDR2 FYNNEI. V lost 3 bases to trimming and J lost 1 base, with 3 bases between them. The complete variable domain, with remaining parts taken from reference TRBV2 and TRBJ1-2, reads EPEVTQTPSHQVTQMGQEVILRCVPISNHLYFYWYRQILGQKVEFLVSFYNNEISEKSEIFDDQFSVERPDGSNFTLKIRSTKLEDSAMYFCASSELNYGYTFGSGTRLTVV.